A single sample is the source of the 10 T cell receptor beta chains below, sequenced in a study of blood T cell repertoires in COVID-19. Libraries were prepared by immunoSEQ multiplex PCR; TCRdb keeps only in-frame clonotypes and omits some of them. This sample has 300,000 or so clones, with around four fifths found just once. The sample was peripheral blood. These receptors originate from a woman aged 45 to 65 with active or convalescent COVID-19.

The DNA for the CDR3 is TGTGCCAGCAGAGACTCCGGGACTAGCGGGAGGAAAGATACGCAGTATTTT. Encoded protein: CASRDSGTSGRKDTQYF. The rearrangement uses TRBV2 and TRBJ2-3, with 15 bases lining up with TRBD2. This CDR3 contains 17 residues. V was clipped by 6 bases and J by 5 bases; unmatched bases: 9. CDR1 and CDR2 from the germline V gene are SNHLY and FYNNEI.

The V gene is TRBV4-2, the J gene TRBJ2-3; 11 positions agree with TRBD2. The germline V gene has CDR1 LGHNA and CDR2 YNFKEQ. The CDR3 runs 13 residues. Trimming at V came to 11 bases and at J to 12 bases, leaving 13 bases not matched to a gene. The CDR3 is CAAGVAGGMGQYF. CDR3 DNA: TGTGCCGCAGGGGTAGCGGGAGGGATGGGCCAGTATTTT.

CDR3 sequence: CASSTGTLAGGEQYF. CDR3 bases: TGTGCCAGTAGTACCGGGACTCTCGCAGGCGGCGAGCAGTACTTC. The rearrangement links TRBV19 to TRBJ2-7; a possible D gene is TRBD2 (6 bases). Trimming shortened V by 4 bases and J by 6 bases, and 19 bases separated the two germline ends. Germline V gives CDR1 LNHDA, CDR2 SQIVND (reference sequence). The CDR3 covers 15 residues.

The chain joins TRBV5-8 to TRBJ1-2; a weak D match, TRBD1 (5 bases). Germline V CDR1 and CDR2: SGHTS, YDEGEE. Trimming took 0 bases from V and 2 from J, leaving 8 bases between them. The CDR3 loop spans 14 amino acids. CDR3 nucleotides: TGTGCCAGCAGCTTGGTCCGGGGGAACTATGGCTACACCTTC. Translation gives CASSLVRGNYGYTF. Together with reference TRBV5-8 and TRBJ1-2, the CDR3 gives the full variable domain: EAGVTQSPTHLIKTRGQQATLRCSPISGHTSVYWYQQALGLGLQFLLWYDEGEERNRGNFPPRFSGRQFPNYSSELNVNALELEDSALYLCASSLVRGNYGYTFGSGTRLTVV.

This rearrangement joins TRBV12-5 to TRBJ1-5; no clear D gene. The V gene lost 4 bases and the J gene lost 7 bases, with 17 bases spanning the gap. This CDR3 comprises 15 residues. CDR1 LGHNT and CDR2 FRNRAP come from the germline V gene. DNA for the CDR3: TGTGCTAGTGGTTCGCCCCGCCTAGCCGTCCAGCCCCAGCATTTT. Protein: CASGSPRLAVQPQHF. Supplemented by reference TRBV12-5 and TRBJ1-5, the full variable domain reads DARVTQTPRHKVTEMGQEVTMRCQPILGHNTVFWYRQTMMQGLELLAYFRNRAPLDDSGMPKDRFSAEMPDATLATLKIQPSEPRDSAVYFCASGSPRLAVQPQHFGDGTRLSIL.

This chain uses TRBV5-1 with TRBJ1-2; D gene unclear. CDR1 and CDR2 from the germline V gene are SGHRS and YFSETQ. V lost 0 bases, J lost 0 bases, and 9 bases lay in between. CDR3 size: 15 residues. CDR3 coding DNA: TGCGCCAGCAGCTTGGGGTTGGGAGCTAACTATGGCTACACCTTC. Protein: CASSLGLGANYGYTF.

The chain uses TRBV7-8 and TRBJ1-2; D unresolved. The germline V gene has CDR1 SGHVS and CDR2 FQNEAQ. The ends were cut back, 2 bases at V and 3 bases at J, with 10 bases in the middle. This CDR3 is 14 amino acids long. CDR3: CASSLRLSDYGYTF. For the CDR3, the DNA is TGTGCCAGCAGCTTACGACTGAGCGACTATGGCTACACCTTC. Full variable domain (remainder filled in from reference TRBV7-8 and TRBJ1-2): GAGVSQSPRYKVAKRGQDVALRCDPISGHVSLFWYQQALGQGPEFLTYFQNEAQLDKSGLPSDRFFAERPEGSVSTLKIQRTQQEDSAVYLCASSLRLSDYGYTFGSGTRLTVV.

The chain couples TRBV11-2 to TRBJ2-5; tentatively, D is TRBD1 (5 bases). V was trimmed by 5 bases and J by 5 bases, leaving 18 bases between them. The germline V gene has CDR1 SGHAT and CDR2 FQNNGV. This CDR3 has 15 residues. In DNA, the CDR3 is TGTGCCAGCAGCCCCACAGGCCCCCGTTGGGAGACCCAGTACTTC. Encoded protein: CASSPTGPRWETQYF.

The rearrangement joins TRBV7-2 to TRBJ1-2, with a possible D match to TRBD1 (5 bases). Germline CDR1 and CDR2: SGHTA and FQGNSA. This CDR3 has 16 residues. V was cut by 2 bases and J by 4 bases, with 17 bases left in between. CDR3 sequence (DNA): TGTGCCAGCAGCTTATCGGGAGGGGCCCTCGTCTATGGCTACACCTTC. Encoded protein: CASSLSGGALVYGYTF.

The rearrangement uses TRBV11-2 and TRBJ2-5; TRBD2 matches 8 bases. Trimming at V came to 2 bases and at J to 5 bases, leaving 7 bases not matched to a gene. The CDR3 totals 15 residues. Germline values: CDR1 SGHAT, CDR2 FQNNGV. CDR3 loop: CASSLRREGGETQYF. CDR3 nucleotide sequence: TGTGCCAGCAGCTTACGTCGGGAGGGAGGTGAGACCCAGTACTTC.